This T cell receptor beta chain is drawn from a study of beta chain features in type 1 diabetes. Every participating donor gave one draw, a heparinised blood sample averaging roughly 0.12 L. The isolated RNA, all of it, was reverse transcribed, so expressed TCRB transcripts were what got sequenced. TCRdb keeps only in-frame clones here, not all; method: immunoSEQ multiplex PCR. In the table there are about 620,000 clones, 15% to 17% of which are singletons. This sequence was found in a man aged 18 to 35 in good health. Sequencing was carried out using naive CD4+ T cells from blood.

CDR3 loop: CASSVDSGLAGSDTQYF. The CDR3 DNA follows: TGTGCCAGCAGCGTAGATAGCGGGCTAGCGGGGTCGGATACGCAGTATTTT. The V call is TRBV9, the J call TRBJ2-3; 9 nucleotides agree with TRBD2. CDR1 and CDR2 (germline): SGDLS, YYNGEE. The trim removed 0 bases at V and 6 bases at J, leaving 11 bases unmatched. There are 17 residues in the CDR3.